This T cell receptor beta chain stems from a study of cytomegalovirus exposure and HLA in healthy donors. The PCR employed 60 Vbeta primers together with 13 Jbeta primers. Sequencing used immunoSEQ multiplex PCR; TCRdb keeps in-frame clones, though not all of them. The profile shows about 180,000 clones, over 70% of them singletons. This CDR3 has 14 amino acids. Per the germline V gene, CDR1 is WNHNN and CDR2 is SYGVQD (reference sequence). The J segment lost 2 bases and the V segment lost 7 bases, leaving 5 bases of the junction unmatched. The sequence came from a woman aged 60-75 years in good health and CMV-seropositive. The chain employs TRBV10-1 and TRBJ2-1; 7 bases are shared with TRBD2. The specimen sequenced was PBMCs. The CDR3 sequence is CASKGRGAYNEQFF. The CDR3 coding sequence is TGCGCCAGCAAGGGGAGGGGAGCCTACAATGAGCAGTTCTTC.